The entry below gives a single TCR beta chain sequence along with its context. Antigen: not known. The sample belongs to a study of cytomegalovirus exposure and HLA in healthy donors. Whole-study context: For the roughly 400 genotyped donors, 81% fell within the Caucasian-associated ancestry cluster.

Whole-study results and caveats: Immune exposure information comprised only CMV serostatus. Earlier results showed most TCR beta V segments being productive about 90% or about 30% of the time.

The primer mix had 60 Vbeta and 13 Jbeta primers. The protocol was immunoSEQ multiplex PCR, while the TCRdb copy is restricted to in-frame clones and leaves out a portion. This table has about 130,000 clones, roughly 70% appearing once. The CDR3 length is 14 residues. After removal of 6 bases from V and 3 bases from J, the junction contained 5 bases not matched to a gene. Germline lookup yields CDR1 KGHSH and CDR2 LQKENI. The receptor's source is a middle-aged woman in good health and CMV-seropositive. This chain connects TRBV18 to TRBJ1-5, with 7 nucleotides matching TRBD1. Specimen: PBMCs. CDR3 loop: CASSRTGSNQPQHF. In DNA form, the CDR3 reads TGTGCCAGCTCCCGGACAGGATCCAATCAGCCCCAGCATTTT.